These 20 T cell receptor beta chains originate from one sample sequenced in a study of blood T cell repertoires in COVID-19 (dated by TCRdb to 2020 to 2022). Library creation used the immunoSEQ multiplex PCR assay. TCRdb's version of the immuneACCESS table is confined to in-frame rearrangements and falls short of the full clone set. An unresolved V gene accounts for under half of the shortfall where checked; the remainder is of unknown origin. The sample has 100,000 or so clones on record, roughly nine tenths of them singletons. The ten biggest clones cover 7.4% of the sample. Sequenced: peripheral blood. The source is a man between 25 and 39 years old in a cohort sampled during active COVID-19.

The V call is TRBV11-3, the J call TRBJ2-1, with 10 nucleotides matching TRBD2. V lost 5 bases, J lost 7 bases, and 11 bases stayed unmatched. Germline CDR1 reads SGHNT; CDR2 reads YENEEA. This CDR3 spans 16 amino acids. CDR3 in amino acids: CASSTRLAGGKNEQFF. In DNA, the CDR3 is TGTGCCAGCAGCACCCGACTAGCGGGTGGGAAGAATGAGCAGTTCTTC.

The chain joins TRBV6-5 to TRBJ1-1; 7 bases align to TRBD1. V lost 8 bases to trimming and J lost 5 bases; unmatched junction nucleotides: 11. Germline loops: CDR1 MNHEY, CDR2 SVGAGI. This CDR3 has 14 amino acids. The CDR3 is CASATGAVRTEAFF. CDR3 nucleotides: TGTGCCAGCGCTACAGGGGCGGTAAGAACTGAAGCTTTCTTT.

This chain links TRBV29-1 with TRBJ1-2; D call uncertain. The CDR3 is 11 residues long. CDR1 is SQVTM and CDR2 is ANQGSEA in the germline V gene. Deletions cut 6 bases from V and 8 bases from J, with 13 bases between. The chain's CDR3 is CSVPFYGGYTF. The CDR3 DNA is TGCAGCGTGCCCTTCTACGGGGGCTACACCTTC.

V and J are TRBV10-3 and TRBJ2-7; 11 nucleotides agree with TRBD1. In germline, CDR1 is ENHRY, CDR2 SYGVKD. The length of the CDR3 is 13 residues. V shed 10 bases and J 6 bases; nucleotides not matched to a gene: 8. CDR3 in DNA: TGTGCCAGCTTCCGGGACAGGGGGGGCGAGCAGTACTTC. It yields the protein CASFRDRGGEQYF.

The chain carries TRBV7-2 and TRBJ1-3; D might be TRBD1 (5 bases). V lost 4 bases and J lost 0, with 13 bases in between. CDR1 and CDR2 from the germline V gene are SGHTA and FQGNSA. The CDR3 extends over 16 amino acids. CDR3: CASSSGRDYSGNTIYF. CDR3 DNA: TGTGCCAGCAGCTCAGGCAGGGACTACTCTGGAAACACCATATATTTT.

The chain's CDR3 is CASSLWDTNTGELFF. The DNA of the CDR3 is TGTGCCAGCAGCTTATGGGACACGAACACCGGGGAGCTGTTTTTT. The chain links TRBV7-8 to TRBJ2-2, with a tentative D call TRBD1 (6 bases). The CDR3 runs to 15 residues. V shed 2 bases and J shed 0 bases, with 7 bases lying between them. Germline CDR1 SGHVS, CDR2 FQNEAQ. Based on the CDR3 plus reference TRBV7-8 and TRBJ2-2, the full variable domain is GAGVSQSPRYKVAKRGQDVALRCDPISGHVSLFWYQQALGQGPEFLTYFQNEAQLDKSGLPSDRFFAERPEGSVSTLKIQRTQQEDSAVYLCASSLWDTNTGELFFGEGSRLTVL.

The V and J genes are TRBV6-2 or TRBV6-3 and TRBJ2-1; D perhaps matches TRBD2 (6 bases). There are 15 residues in the CDR3. V was trimmed by 4 bases and J by 7 bases, leaving 17 bases between them. Germline CDR1 reads MNHEY; CDR2 reads SVGEGT. The CDR3 protein is CASSFRGLLQNEQFF. Here the CDR3 DNA reads TGTGCCAGCAGTTTTCGGGGGTTACTACAGAATGAGCAGTTCTTC.

The chain carries TRBV7-2 and TRBJ1-1; D unclear. The CDR3 sequence is 15 residues long. Trimming left V 3 bases short and J 6 bases short, with 17 bases between. Germline CDR1 and CDR2: SGHTA and FQGNSA. The CDR3 region is CASSFFNTGSAEAFF. CDR3 nucleotides: TGTGCCAGCAGCTTCTTTAATACGGGGTCCGCTGAAGCTTTCTTT.

The J gene is TRBJ2-1, the V gene TRBV30, with 8 bases aligning to TRBD2. The CDR3 is made up of 14 amino acids. The J segment lost 4 bases and the V segment lost 3 bases, leaving 5 bases of the junction unmatched. Germline assignment: CDR1 GTSNPN and CDR2 SVGIG (reference sequence). In DNA form, the CDR3 reads TGTGCCTGGAGCGGGGGGGCCGAATACAATGAGCAGTTCTTC. It codes for CAWSGGAEYNEQFF.

The chain recombines TRBV28 with TRBJ1-3; unclear D gene. The CDR3 totals 14 residues. Per the germline V gene, CDR1 is MDHEN and CDR2 is SYDVKM. With 7 bases removed from V and 3 bases from J, the gap between germline ends came to 13 bases. In nucleotides, the CDR3 is TGTGCCAGCAAGTCCCCCGGTGGTGGAAACACCATATATTTT. This encodes CASKSPGGGNTIYF.

The V gene is TRBV6-2 or TRBV6-3, the J gene TRBJ2-7; the D gene is possibly TRBD2 (6 bases). V dropped 6 bases and J dropped 4 bases, with 19 bases sitting between them. CDR1 is MNHEY, CDR2 SVGEGT, per germline. CDR3 length equals 15 residues. CDR3 bases: TGTGCCAGCAGCGGGGCCGGGGGACTTGGATACGAGCAGTACTTC. This sequence encodes CASSGAGGLGYEQYF.

This sequence joins TRBV5-5 and TRBJ2-5; 7 bases match TRBD2. V lost 2 bases, J lost 4 bases, and 2 bases stayed unmatched. Germline lookup yields CDR1 SGHKS and CDR2 YYEKEE (reference sequence). The CDR3 contains 13 residues. CDR3 bases: TGTGCCAGCAGCTTCGGGAGGACAGAGACCCAGTACTTC. This sequence encodes CASSFGRTETQYF.

The genes are TRBV7-9 and TRBJ2-5, with 11 bases fitting TRBD1. The V segment lost 4 bases and the J segment 3 bases; nucleotides outside the gene matches: 7. Germline V gene data show CDR1 as SEHNR and CDR2 as FQNEAQ (reference sequence). The CDR3 covers 16 residues. The DNA for the CDR3 is TGTGCCAGCAGCTCCGGACAGGGGGCAAGGGAAGAGACCCAGTACTTC. As protein: CASSSGQGAREETQYF.

This rearrangement joins TRBV5-4 to TRBJ2-5; 9 nucleotides match TRBD2. CDR1 and CDR2 from the germline V gene are SGHNT and YYREEE (reference sequence). The CDR3 runs to 15 residues. V gave up 4 bases and J gave up 4 bases; unmatched junction bases: 8. Here the CDR3 reads CASSGGGAGGETQYF. Written as DNA, the CDR3 is TGTGCCAGCAGCGGCGGGGGGGCCGGGGGAGAGACCCAGTACTTC.

The chain has TRBV4-1 and TRBJ1-6; tentatively, D is TRBD1 (5 bases). V lost 5 bases and J lost 5, with 13 bases in between. This CDR3 region has 15 residues. CDR1 is MGHRA and CDR2 is YSYEKL in the germline V gene. In DNA, the CDR3 is TGCGCCAGCAGCACTCCTCAAGGGGATAATTCACCCCTCCACTTT. Its protein product is CASSTPQGDNSPLHF.

V is TRBV6-5 and J is TRBJ1-1, with D unresolved. The CDR3 totals 12 residues. Trimming shortened V by 7 bases and J by 11 bases, and 17 bases separated the two germline ends. Germline V CDR1 and CDR2: MNHEY, SVGAGI. The CDR3 nucleotides are TGTGCCAGCACCGAATCCGGACTTATGGCTTTCTTT. Protein: CASTESGLMAFF.

V is TRBV10-3 and J is TRBJ2-7; 7 bases align to TRBD1. This CDR3 has 14 residues. V was pared by 4 bases and J by 6 bases, with 9 bases of the junction left unmatched. Germline values: CDR1 ENHRY, CDR2 SYGVKD. The CDR3, as DNA: TGTGCCATCAGTGTTTCGACAGGGAAAGGCGAGCAGTACTTC. Translating it yields CAISVSTGKGEQYF.

Only one count was recorded for this clone. J is TRBJ2-7 and V is TRBV19; maybe TRBD1 (7 bases). V lost 5 bases and J lost 4, with 12 bases in between. Germline CDR1 and CDR2: LNHDA and SQIVND (reference sequence). The CDR3 is 13 residues long. In nucleotides, the CDR3 is TGTGCCAGTAGTGGGTCAGGGGGGTACGAGCAGTACTTC. Translating it yields CASSGSGGYEQYF.

The rearrangement uses TRBV6-5 and TRBJ2-5, with TRBD2 identical over 7 bases. The trim removed 8 bases at V and 3 bases at J, leaving 6 bases unmatched. Per germline, CDR1 MNHEY and CDR2 SVGAGI. The CDR3 contains 13 residues. CDR3 DNA sequence: TGTGCCAGCGGTCCCAGCGGGGAAGAGACCCAGTACTTC. Translated, it gives CASGPSGEETQYF.

For the CDR3, the DNA is TGTGCCAGCAGCCAGGGCGGGGCCGATAATGAAAAACTGTTTTTT. Translated: CASSQGGADNEKLFF. The J gene is TRBJ1-4, the V gene TRBV9; possibly TRBD1 for D (5 bases). V was pared by 4 bases and J by 4 bases, with 14 bases between. This CDR3 has 15 amino acids. CDR1 SGDLS and CDR2 YYNGEE come from the germline V gene.